This TCR beta chain was sequenced during a study of Graves' ophthalmopathy and Graves' hyperthyroidism. Study in general: Peripheral blood was gathered at the point of initial diagnosis, before any treatment started.

Trimming left V 2 bases short and J 0 bases short, with 14 bases between. CDR1 is SGDLS, CDR2 YYNGEE, per germline. The CDR3 consists of 16 residues. RNA served as the template for amplifying TCR beta CDR3 regions. HTBI-primed RT-PCR formed the first round, and a multiplex PCR formed the second. TCRdb processed the multiplex PCR reads anew with MiXCR; each CDR3 protein has one entry. The repertoire consists of about 220,000 distinct CDR3 sequences, with about a fifth occurring once and the leading ten covering roughly 39%. This clonotype was recorded at least ten times. The target antigen is unknown. What supplied the PBMCs was about 9.8 ml of fresh peripheral blood. Study outcomes and limitations: The model flagged ophthalmopathy progression at more than 60% sensitivity and 72% to 80% specificity.

Sequenced material: peripheral blood. The chain uses TRBV9 and TRBJ1-2; D is uncertain. The sequence derives from a woman in her 50s with Graves' ophthalmopathy. Here the CDR3 reads CASSVSQRVTNYGYTF. The CDR3 coding sequence is TGTGCCAGCAGCGTTTCCCAGAGGGTCACTAACTATGGCTACACCTTC.